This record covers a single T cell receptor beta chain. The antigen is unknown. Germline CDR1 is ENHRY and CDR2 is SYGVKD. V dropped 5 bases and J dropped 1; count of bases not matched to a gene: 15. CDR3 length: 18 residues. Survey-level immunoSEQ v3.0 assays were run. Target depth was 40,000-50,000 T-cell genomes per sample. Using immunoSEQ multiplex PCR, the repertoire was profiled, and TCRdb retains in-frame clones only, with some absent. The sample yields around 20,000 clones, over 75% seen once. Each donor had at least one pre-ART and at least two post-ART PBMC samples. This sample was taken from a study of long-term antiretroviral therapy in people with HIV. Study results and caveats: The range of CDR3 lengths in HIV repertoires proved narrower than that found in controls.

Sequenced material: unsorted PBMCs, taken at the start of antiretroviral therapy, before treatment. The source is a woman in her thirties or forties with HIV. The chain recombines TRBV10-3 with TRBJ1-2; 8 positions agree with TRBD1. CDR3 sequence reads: CAISRLGEDREDNYGYTF. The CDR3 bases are TGTGCCATCAGTCGATTGGGGGAGGACAGGGAGGATAACTATGGCTACACCTTC.